The TCR beta chain under discussion was sequenced for a study of T-cell reconstitution after alpha-beta-depleted transplantation in children. Broader study findings: The study traced high day-60 TCRbeta diversity in some patients to surviving recipient T cells and thymic progenitors.

Preparation of the TCRbeta library used unique molecular identifiers. In TCRdb, the PCR reads were re-called with MiXCR into one record per CDR3 protein. This table has fewer than 700,000 distinct CDR3 sequences, 13% appearing once. This CDR3 is 19 amino acids long. Germline V CDR1 and CDR2: SGHRS, YFSETQ. The trim removed 0 bases at V and 0 bases at J, leaving 10 bases unmatched. This clonotype occurred a few times. Its antigen is currently unknown. The input for sequencing was PBMCs, mostly from graft donor cells, taken 360 days after TCRalphabeta/CD19-depleted stem cell transplant. This chain connects TRBV5-1 to TRBJ2-5; 11 bases fit TRBD2. This TCR came from a male patient aged 10 to 17 who had a stem cell transplant for acute myeloid leukemia, so the T cells may come from the graft donor. In DNA form, the CDR3 reads TGCGCCAGCAGCTTGGCCGTTCTAGCGGGAGGACAGAACCAAGAGACCCAGTACTTC. Amino acids: CASSLAVLAGGQNQETQYF.